This T cell receptor beta chain was captured by sequencing in a study of blood T cells in healthy people across ages. About the research overall: Capturing about one barcoded beta molecule per two T cells was achieved by template switching.

Whole-study results and caveats: A roughly linear fall in TCR beta diversity per million T cells was seen with increasing age. Changes seen in expanded clonotypes were possibly confounded by donor CMV status left unknown. Comparison with aged donors showed that long-lived donors had more naive CD4+ cells and higher diversity.

J lost 2 bases, V lost 5 bases, and 10 bases had no gene match. The CDR3 consists of 17 residues. Germline CDR1 SEHNR, CDR2 FQNEAQ (reference sequence). Concerning this clonotype itself: Its antigen is unknown.

A J-beta primer mix and a sample-barcoded 5' primer were used in a second PCR of about 7 to 12 cycles. Each CDR3 protein is one row after TCRdb ran MiXCR on the 5' RACE reads. The sample holds under 2 million distinct CDR3 sequences, 34% seen once. This clonotype originated in a woman in her 30s in good health. The source material was blood. The rearrangement joins TRBV7-9 to TRBJ2-5; 11 bases agree with TRBD2. DNA of the CDR3: TGTGCCAGCAGCGAGACTACTAGCGGGGGATTTCAAGAGACCCAGTACTTC. Translating gives CASSETTSGGFQETQYF.